This record looks at one TCR beta chain sequence and its context. Its antigen is currently unknown. The sample is drawn from a study of cytomegalovirus exposure and HLA in healthy donors. CDR1 is KGHSH, CDR2 LQKENI, per germline. Trimming left V 4 bases short and J 6 bases short, with 8 bases between. This CDR3 contains 12 residues. Study observations and caveats: Donors belonging to an Asian-associated ancestry cluster reportedly showed fewer N-insertions in productive TCRs than the roughly 700-donor mean, according to what a later analysis found.

Primers: 60 Vbeta forward and 13 Jbeta reverse. TCRdb's copy holds only in-frame clones and misses some; the assay was immunoSEQ multiplex PCR. The sample includes over 150,000 clones, 75% to 85% seen only once; the top ten take 5.6%. This rearrangement joins TRBV18 to TRBJ2-3; D is perhaps TRBD2 (6 bases). This receptor was taken from a woman aged 40 to 50 in good health and CMV-seropositive. The sample taken for sequencing was PBMCs. The CDR3 sequence: CASSRDFDTQYF. The DNA of the CDR3 is TGTGCCAGCTCACGGGACTTCGATACGCAGTATTTT.